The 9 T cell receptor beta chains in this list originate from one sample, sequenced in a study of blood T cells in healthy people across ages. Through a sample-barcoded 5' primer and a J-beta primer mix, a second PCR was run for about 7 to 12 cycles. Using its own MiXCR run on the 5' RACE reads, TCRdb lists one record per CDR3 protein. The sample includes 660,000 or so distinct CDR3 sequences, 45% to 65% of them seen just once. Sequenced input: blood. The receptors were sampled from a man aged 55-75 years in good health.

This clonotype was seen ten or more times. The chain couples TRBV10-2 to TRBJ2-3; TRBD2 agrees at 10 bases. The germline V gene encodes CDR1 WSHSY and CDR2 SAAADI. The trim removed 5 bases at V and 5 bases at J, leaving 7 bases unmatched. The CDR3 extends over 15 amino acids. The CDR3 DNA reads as TGCGCCAGCAGTCGGGAGCGGGGGGGCCAAGATACGCAGTATTTT. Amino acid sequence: CASSRERGGQDTQYF.

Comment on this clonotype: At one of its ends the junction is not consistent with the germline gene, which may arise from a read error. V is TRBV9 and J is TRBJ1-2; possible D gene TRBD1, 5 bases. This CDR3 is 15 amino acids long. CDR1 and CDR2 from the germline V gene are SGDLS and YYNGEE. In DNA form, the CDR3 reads TGTACCAGCAGCGTAGATCCGACAGACTGGTATGGCTACACCTTC. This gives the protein CTSSVDPTDWYGYTF.

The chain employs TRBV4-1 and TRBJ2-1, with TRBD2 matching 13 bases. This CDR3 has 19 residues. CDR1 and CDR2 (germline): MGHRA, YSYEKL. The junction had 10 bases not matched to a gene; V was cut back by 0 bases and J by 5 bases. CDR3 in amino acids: CASSQDGTSGVSANNEQFF. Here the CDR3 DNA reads TGCGCCAGCAGCCAAGATGGGACTAGCGGGGTCTCTGCGAACAATGAGCAGTTCTTC.

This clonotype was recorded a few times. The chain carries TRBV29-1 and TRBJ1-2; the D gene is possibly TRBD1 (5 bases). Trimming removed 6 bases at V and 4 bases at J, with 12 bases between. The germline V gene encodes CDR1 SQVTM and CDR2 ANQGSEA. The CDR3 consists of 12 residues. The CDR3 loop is CSVETDSYGYTF. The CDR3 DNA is TGCAGCGTGGAGACAGACTCCTATGGCTACACCTTC.

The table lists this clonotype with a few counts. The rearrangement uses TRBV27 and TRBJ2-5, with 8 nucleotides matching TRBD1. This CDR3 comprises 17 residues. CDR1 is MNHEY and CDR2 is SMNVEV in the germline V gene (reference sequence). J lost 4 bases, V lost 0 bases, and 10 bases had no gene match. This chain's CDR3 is CASSLSRPRQGTETQYF. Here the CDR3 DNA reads TGTGCCAGCAGTTTATCCCGGCCCAGACAGGGGACAGAGACCCAGTACTTC.

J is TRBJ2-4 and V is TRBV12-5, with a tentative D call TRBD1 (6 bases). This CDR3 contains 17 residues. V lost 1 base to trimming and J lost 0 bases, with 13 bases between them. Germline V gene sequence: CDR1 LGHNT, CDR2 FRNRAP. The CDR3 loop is CASGLAPDSSAKNIQYF. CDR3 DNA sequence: TGTGCTAGTGGTTTGGCGCCGGACAGTTCAGCCAAAAACATTCAGTACTTC.

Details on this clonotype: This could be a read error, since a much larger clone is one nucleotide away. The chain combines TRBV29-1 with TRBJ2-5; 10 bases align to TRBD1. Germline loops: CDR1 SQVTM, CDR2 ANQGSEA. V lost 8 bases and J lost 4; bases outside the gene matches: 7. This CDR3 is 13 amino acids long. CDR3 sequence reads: CSSWTGGVETQYF. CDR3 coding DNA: TGCAGCTCGTGGACAGGGGGGGTAGAGACCCAGTACTTC. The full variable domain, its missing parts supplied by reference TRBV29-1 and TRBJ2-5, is SAVISQKPSRDICQRGTSLTIQCQVDSQVTMMFWYRQQPGQSLTLIATANQGSEATYESGFVIDKFPISRPNLTFSTLTVSNMSPEDSSIYLCSSWTGGVETQYFGPGTRLLVL.

CDR3 sequence: CSALRESNQPQHF. The CDR3 region has the DNA TGCAGTGCTCTGCGGGAGAGCAATCAGCCCCAGCATTTT. This chain uses TRBV20-1 with TRBJ1-5; D is undetermined. CDR3 size: 13 residues. V lost 5 bases to trimming and J lost 1 base, with 9 bases between them. In germline, CDR1 is DFQATT, CDR2 SNEGSKA (reference sequence).

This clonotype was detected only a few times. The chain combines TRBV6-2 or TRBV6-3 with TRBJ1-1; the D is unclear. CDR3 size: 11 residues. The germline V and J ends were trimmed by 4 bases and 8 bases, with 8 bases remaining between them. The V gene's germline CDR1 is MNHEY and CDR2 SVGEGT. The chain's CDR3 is CASSLRREAFF. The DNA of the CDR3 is TGTGCCAGCAGTTTACGCAGGGAAGCTTTCTTT.